This T cell receptor (beta chain) was found in a study of blood T cell repertoires in COVID-19 (dated by TCRdb to 2019 to 2021). Looking at the study overall: The collaborator samples originated in the United States, Italy and Spain and spanned the acute and convalescent phases of COVID-19. The sample metadata nearly always contained a de-identified subject ID, COVID-19 status, age in years and sex. A freely available public database, intended as a resource for researchers studying the immune response to SARS-CoV-2, is where the repertoires were released. Subjects who had been exposed to COVID-19, were actively infected with it, or had recovered from it provided the deeply sampled blood TCRbeta repertoires that made up the dataset. Where available, HLA class I and class II types were obtained from metadata supplied by the sample provider rather than from assay-based typing. Samples were obtained from the ongoing ImmuneRACE study (first 160 participants) and from 950 to 1,500 subjects provided by 6 global collaborators. The prospective study material was composed of cDNA or gDNA derived from T cells, B-cell-depleted T cells, or PBMCs. The investigation overall reported the following: Clinical and demographic metadata were provided uncurated, with the amount varying by source and participant.

Collaborating institutions collected whole blood in K2EDTA tubes following their own protocols. For TCRbeta analysis, collaborators shipped samples in one of three forms: frozen whole blood, isolated PBMCs, or DNA extracted from either of those sample types. From cysteine to phenylalanine, the CDR3 is 16 amino acids long. The CDR3 DNA has 48 bases and is translated from base 1. Unmatched junction bases come to 4, with V trimmed by 4 bases and J by 3 bases. CDR1 MGHRA and CDR2 YSYEKL were looked up in the germline V gene. The immunoSEQ Assay, a bias-controlled multiplex PCR, was used to amplify TCRbeta CDR3 regions from genomic DNA. The published analysis was carried out like this. The number of nucleated cells in each sample was estimated from the amplification of reference gene primers within the assay. Sequence reads were collapsed and filtered to measure the absolute abundance of every unique TCRbeta CDR3 rearrangement. For each sample, productive Simpson clonality was calculated by taking the square root of Simpson's diversity index across productive rearrangements. TCRdb took this table from immuneACCESS and kept in-frame rearrangements with V and J called. Such tables lack part of the clones; where checked against another copy, unresolved V genes explain under half of the gap, and the rest is unexplained. The V and J calls and clone size come from that table; D and trimming were worked out from the DNA. The sample contains fewer than 150,000 clones, about nine tenths of them found a single time. Approximately 10% of the sample rests with the top ten.

About this clone itself: This receptor's antigen is unknown. The input lacks base qualities; no much larger clone sits a single base away.

The sequence is built from TRBV4-1 and TRBJ2-1; TRBD2 agrees with 12 junctional bases. This clonotype was sampled from a man aged 50-60 years with active or convalescent COVID-19. Sequencing was done on a sample of peripheral blood. The CDR3 amino acid sequence is: CASSLRLAGDYNEQFF. The nucleotide sequence is given as TGCGCCAGCAGCCTCCGACTAGCGGGGGACTACAATGAGCAGTTCTTC.